The next 12 T cell receptor beta chains were all read from a single sample in a study of identical twins. TCRdb recomputed calls from the 5' RACE reads with MiXCR, one row per CDR3 protein. The repertoire holds some 250,000 distinct CDR3 sequences, with about 13% as singletons. The same sample was also used in a study of yellow fever vaccine responses in identical twins.

The sequenced sample was memory (CD45RO+) T cells sorted from blood. These TCRs come from a woman aged 18-29 years in good health.

This chain connects TRBV7-2 to TRBJ2-1, with 8 bases matching TRBD2. This CDR3 comprises 15 residues. J was trimmed by 4 bases and V by 1 base; bases with no gene match: 3. Germline assignment: CDR1 SGHTA and CDR2 FQGNSA. CDR3 residues: CASSLVLAAYNEQFF. CDR3 bases: TGTGCCAGCAGCTTAGTACTAGCGGCATACAATGAGCAGTTCTTC.

There are many counts of this clonotype. The V call is TRBV10-3, the J call TRBJ2-7; D gene ambiguous. This CDR3 has 15 residues. Trimming took 0 bases from V and 2 from J, leaving 11 bases between them. CDR1 and CDR2 (germline): ENHRY, SYGVKD. CDR3 loop: CAISESAGDPYEQYF. The CDR3 nucleotides are TGTGCCATCAGTGAGTCGGCAGGCGATCCCTACGAGCAGTACTTC.

Ten or more counts support this clonotype. V gene TRBV5-6 combines with J gene TRBJ1-5; D call uncertain. V shed 0 bases and J shed 6 bases, with 7 bases lying between them. Germline CDR1 and CDR2: SGHDT and YYEEEE. This CDR3 region has 13 residues. CDR3: CASSLGLSQPQHF. CDR3 nucleotides: TGTGCCAGCAGCTTGGGGTTGAGTCAGCCCCAGCATTTT.

This clonotype was counted many times. The chain is built from TRBV11-3 and TRBJ2-7; D might be TRBD1 or TRBD2, each matching 5 bases. Germline CDR1 is SGHNT and CDR2 is YENEEA. This CDR3 region has 21 residues. V was trimmed by 4 bases and J by 7 bases, leaving 38 bases between them. In DNA form, the CDR3 reads TGTGCCAGCAGCTCCACCCCGCCCCAACCCCGAGCCCTGGGACCTAGAGGGGAGCAGTACTTC. It encodes CASSSTPPQPRALGPRGEQYF.

J is TRBJ1-4 and V is TRBV30, with a weak D call TRBD1 (5 bases). The CDR3 covers 13 residues. Per the germline V gene, CDR1 is GTSNPN and CDR2 is SVGIG (reference sequence). Trimming removed 5 bases from V and 3 bases from J, with 10 bases in between. The CDR3 is CAWGDGSNEKLFF. CDR3 DNA sequence: TGTGCCTGGGGGGACGGTTCTAATGAAAAACTGTTTTTT.

V usage is TRBV20-1 and J usage is TRBJ2-1; the match to TRBD2 covers 11 bases. CDR1 is DFQATT, CDR2 SNEGSKA, per germline (reference sequence). J gave up 10 bases and V 4 bases, and 6 bases lay outside the gene matches. The CDR3 loop spans 13 amino acids. Here the CDR3 reads CSAIAGGPREQFF. The CDR3 coding sequence is TGCAGTGCTATAGCGGGAGGGCCGAGGGAGCAGTTCTTC.

V is TRBV20-1 and J is TRBJ2-7, with 16 nucleotides matching TRBD2. The CDR3 is 19 amino acids. The ends lost 5 bases at V and 1 base at J; junction bases unmatched: 14. Germline V gene sequence: CDR1 DFQATT, CDR2 SNEGSKA (reference sequence). DNA for the CDR3: TGCAGTGCTCCGGGACTAGCGGGAGGGCCATTTCTTAGTTCCTACGAGCAGTACTTC. Residues: CSAPGLAGGPFLSSYEQYF.

This clonotype was recorded at least ten times. V and J are TRBV5-1 and TRBJ2-7; D perhaps matches TRBD1 (5 bases). This CDR3 is built from 16 residues. Germline V gene sequence: CDR1 SGHRS, CDR2 YFSETQ. Between the trimmed V and J ends, which lost 4 bases and 1 base, there was a span of 18 bases. CDR3 nucleotide sequence: TGCGCCAGCAGCGAATCAGCCAGGGCGCGGTCCTACGAGCAGTACTTC. It codes for CASSESARARSYEQYF. The entire variable domain, with the rest obtained from reference TRBV5-1 and TRBJ2-7, is as follows: KAGVTQTPRYLIKTRGQQVTLSCSPISGHRSVSWYQQTPGQGLQFLFEYFSETQRNKGNFPGRFSGRQFSNSRSEMNVSTLELGDSALYLCASSESARARSYEQYFGPGTRLTVT.

The rearrangement joins TRBV6-1 to TRBJ2-5, with 9 bases fitting TRBD2. With V trimmed by 5 bases and J by 3 bases, 16 bases remained unmatched. The CDR3 has 18 residues. CDR1 is MNHNS and CDR2 is SASEGT in the germline V gene. The CDR3 DNA reads TGTGCCAGCAGTAAGCAGATAGCGGGAGTAGCGGCAGAAGAGACCCAGTACTTC. Translation gives CASSKQIAGVAAEETQYF.

The chain links TRBV2 to TRBJ1-4; D remains ambiguous. The CDR3 runs to 15 residues. Germline CDR1 SNHLY, CDR2 FYNNEI. Trimming took 4 bases from V and 5 from J, leaving 14 bases between them. The CDR3 nucleotides read TGTGCCAGCAGTGTTGAAGGCCAGCTAAATGAAAAACTGTTTTTT. This encodes CASSVEGQLNEKLFF.

The chain couples TRBV6-5 to TRBJ2-7, with 9 bases lining up with TRBD1. The CDR3 covers 15 residues. Per the germline V gene, CDR1 is MNHEY and CDR2 is SVGAGI. The J segment lost 2 bases and the V segment lost 3 bases, leaving 5 bases of the junction unmatched. CDR3 residues: CASSYYRQGAYEQYF. CDR3 nucleotide sequence: TGTGCCAGCAGTTATTACCGACAGGGGGCCTACGAGCAGTACTTC.

The table lists this clonotype with a few counts. The rearrangement uses TRBV4-3 and TRBJ2-6, with unresolved D. Trimming took off 0 bases at V and 0 bases at J, with 12 bases between the two ends. The CDR3 is made up of 18 amino acids. Germline assignment: CDR1 LGHNA and CDR2 YSLEER. CDR3 sequence reads: CASSQDFGFSSGANVLTF. The DNA for the CDR3 is TGCGCCAGCAGCCAAGATTTTGGGTTCAGCTCTGGGGCCAACGTCCTGACTTTC.